These T cell receptor beta chains were read from a single sample in a study of graft-versus-host responses after intestinal transplantation. Libraries were prepared by immunoSEQ multiplex PCR; TCRdb keeps only in-frame clonotypes and omits some of them. The sample contains about 7,400 clones, around 65% of which appear only once. The source was ileum tissue, collected 55 to 60 days after transplant. Every receptor here comes from a human patient who received an intestinal transplant, so some T cells may come from the graft donor. The CDR3 runs from the conserved cysteine through the conserved F or W. Each record gives: J gene, clone size, V gene, D gene, CDR3 protein, CDR3 DNA. D genes are given only for firm matches. Only part of the rows carry a size: once, few, many, or a class if the clone is expanded.

J gene: TRBJ2-5; clone size: NA; V gene: TRBV27; D gene: TRBD2; CDR3 protein: CASSNPASGVQETQYF; CDR3 DNA: TGTGCCAGCAGTAATCCGGCTAGCGGGGTCCAAGAGACCCAGTACTTC
J gene: TRBJ1-5; clone size: NA; V gene: TRBV7-8; D gene: NA; CDR3 protein: CASSLELDGYQPQHF; CDR3 DNA: TGTGCCAGCAGCTTAGAACTAGACGGATATCAGCCCCAGCATTTT
J gene: TRBJ1-1; clone size: few; V gene: TRBV28; D gene: NA; CDR3 protein: CASSPNTEAFF; CDR3 DNA: TGTGCCAGCAGTCCAAACACTGAAGCTTTCTTT
J gene: TRBJ1-1; clone size: few; V gene: TRBV7-7; D gene: TRBD1; CDR3 protein: CASSFDRDTEAFF; CDR3 DNA: TGTGCTAGCAGCTTTGACAGGGACACTGAAGCTTTCTTT
J gene: TRBJ1-6; clone size: NA; V gene: TRBV6-5; D gene: NA; CDR3 protein: CASSYTGSNSPLHF; CDR3 DNA: TGTGCCAGCAGTTATACAGGGTCCAATTCACCCCTCCACTTT
J gene: TRBJ1-2; clone size: NA; V gene: TRBV7-2; D gene: TRBD1; CDR3 protein: CTTDTGGTSYGYTF; CDR3 DNA: TGTACCACGGATACAGGGGGCACGAGCTATGGCTACACCTTC
J gene: TRBJ2-3; clone size: once; V gene: TRBV5-4; D gene: NA; CDR3 protein: CASSFSFISTDTQYF; CDR3 DNA: TGTGCCAGCAGCTTTTCCTTTATCAGCACAGATACGCAGTATTTT
J gene: TRBJ2-1; clone size: NA; V gene: TRBV5-4; D gene: NA; CDR3 protein: CASSPADYYNEQFF; CDR3 DNA: TGTGCCAGCAGCCCCGCGGACTACTACAATGAGCAGTTCTTC
J gene: TRBJ2-4; clone size: few; V gene: TRBV18; D gene: TRBD2; CDR3 protein: CASSPLGGVAKNIQYF; CDR3 DNA: TGTGCCAGCTCACCACTCGGGGGGGTGGCCAAAAACATTCAGTACTTC
J gene: TRBJ2-5; clone size: NA; V gene: TRBV27; D gene: NA; CDR3 protein: CASSPGGYQETQYF; CDR3 DNA: TGTGCCAGCAGCCCCGGGGGTTACCAAGAGACCCAGTACTTC
J gene: TRBJ2-2; clone size: few; V gene: TRBV2; D gene: TRBD1; CDR3 protein: CAGQGWDTGELFF; CDR3 DNA: TGTGCCGGACAGGGTTGGGACACCGGGGAGCTGTTTTTT
J gene: TRBJ2-1; clone size: NA; V gene: TRBV4-3; D gene: NA; CDR3 protein: CASSQVLQGGYNEQFF; CDR3 DNA: TGCGCCAGCAGCCAAGTGTTGCAGGGAGGCTACAATGAGCAGTTCTTC
J gene: TRBJ1-2; clone size: NA; V gene: TRBV5-4; D gene: NA; CDR3 protein: CASSPGPSTGYGYTF; CDR3 DNA: TGTGCCAGCAGTCCTGGGCCCTCGACAGGTTATGGCTACACCTTC
J gene: TRBJ2-1; clone size: NA; V gene: TRBV7-9; D gene: TRBD2; CDR3 protein: CASSRSGGAWVEQFF; CDR3 DNA: TGTGCCAGCAGTCGTAGCGGGGGGGCGTGGGTTGAGCAGTTCTTC
J gene: TRBJ2-1; clone size: NA; V gene: TRBV10-2; D gene: NA; CDR3 protein: CASSGGFEQFF; CDR3 DNA: TGCGCCAGCAGTGGAGGGTTTGAGCAGTTCTTC
J gene: TRBJ2-4; clone size: NA; V gene: TRBV6-1; D gene: TRBD1; CDR3 protein: CASRGGPDIQYF; CDR3 DNA: TGTGCCAGCCGAGGGGGCCCGGACATTCAGTACTTC
J gene: TRBJ1-1; clone size: NA; V gene: TRBV29-1; D gene: NA; CDR3 protein: CSVVEGGNTEAFF; CDR3 DNA: TGCAGCGTTGTGGAGGGCGGGAACACTGAAGCTTTCTTT
J gene: TRBJ1-4; clone size: NA; V gene: TRBV11-3; D gene: NA; CDR3 protein: CASSSHCWGGEKLFF; CDR3 DNA: TGTGCCAGCAGCTCCCATTGTTGGGGGGGTGAAAAACTGTTTTTT
J gene: TRBJ2-3; clone size: NA; V gene: TRBV5-1; D gene: TRBD2; CDR3 protein: CASSLAGASGVSTDTQYF; CDR3 DNA: TGCGCCAGCAGCTTGGCCGGGGCTAGCGGGGTCAGCACAGATACGCAGTATTTT
J gene: TRBJ2-6; clone size: few; V gene: TRBV7-9; D gene: TRBD1; CDR3 protein: CASSPTDRGLGANVLTF; CDR3 DNA: TGTGCCAGCAGCCCAACGGACAGGGGGCTTGGGGCCAACGTCCTGACTTTC
J gene: TRBJ1-2; clone size: few; V gene: TRBV6-5; D gene: TRBD1; CDR3 protein: CASSHGGTANYGYTF; CDR3 DNA: TGTGCCAGCAGCCATGGGGGGACAGCTAACTATGGCTACACCTTC
J gene: TRBJ2-3; clone size: NA; V gene: TRBV6-5; D gene: NA; CDR3 protein: CASKNRVSTDTQYF; CDR3 DNA: TGTGCCAGCAAAAATCGGGTTAGCACAGATACGCAGTATTTT
J gene: TRBJ2-7; clone size: once; V gene: TRBV5-1; D gene: NA; CDR3 protein: CASSLVGATYEQYF; CDR3 DNA: TGCGCCAGCAGCTTGGTTGGGGCCACCTACGAGCAGTACTTC
J gene: TRBJ1-2; clone size: NA; V gene: TRBV29-1; D gene: TRBD1; CDR3 protein: CSVEDGTGPYYGYTF; CDR3 DNA: TGCAGCGTTGAAGACGGGACAGGACCTTACTATGGCTACACCTTC
J gene: TRBJ1-5; clone size: NA; V gene: TRBV2; D gene: NA; CDR3 protein: CASSEGRGQPQHF; CDR3 DNA: TGTGCCAGCAGTGAGGGTAGGGGCCAGCCCCAGCATTTT
J gene: TRBJ1-1; clone size: NA; V gene: TRBV4-1; D gene: TRBD1; CDR3 protein: CASSLEGQPNTEAFF; CDR3 DNA: TGCGCCAGCAGCCTCGAGGGACAGCCAAACACTGAAGCTTTCTTT
J gene: TRBJ1-6; clone size: NA; V gene: TRBV30; D gene: NA; CDR3 protein: CAWTTFGNNSPLHF; CDR3 DNA: TGTGCCTGGACCACCTTCGGGAATAATTCACCCCTCCACTTT
J gene: TRBJ1-1; clone size: few; V gene: TRBV19; D gene: NA; CDR3 protein: CASSIGGGREAFF; CDR3 DNA: TGTGCCAGTAGTATAGGGGGCGGCAGGGAAGCTTTCTTT
J gene: TRBJ1-5; clone size: few; V gene: TRBV6-5; D gene: NA; CDR3 protein: CASRDSNNQPQHF; CDR3 DNA: TGTGCCAGCAGGGACAGCAACAATCAGCCCCAGCATTTT
J gene: TRBJ2-5; clone size: NA; V gene: TRBV15; D gene: NA; CDR3 protein: CATSRGLAPETQYF; CDR3 DNA: TGTGCCACCAGCAGAGGTCTAGCCCCAGAGACCCAGTACTTC
J gene: TRBJ1-1; clone size: NA; V gene: TRBV28; D gene: NA; CDR3 protein: CASTGIRTEAFF; CDR3 DNA: TGTGCCAGCACCGGGATCAGGACTGAAGCTTTCTTT
J gene: TRBJ2-3; clone size: medium-sized; V gene: TRBV6-1; D gene: TRBD2; CDR3 protein: CASSAWGLAGGYTDTQYF; CDR3 DNA: TGTGCCAGCAGTGCCTGGGGACTAGCGGGGGGCTACACAGATACGCAGTATTTT